This TCR beta chain stems from a study of T cell repertoires in cytomegalovirus infection. Study-level background: Indicated by public TCR beta signatures were CMV infection and matching HLA type.

Germline V gives CDR1 SEHNR, CDR2 FQNEAQ (reference sequence). The CDR3 length is 13 residues. Trimming took off 5 bases at V and 10 bases at J, with 17 bases between the two ends. The study, taken as a whole, reports: It was HLA-C-restricted CMV-specific TCR beta clonotypes that dominated the response ex vivo. There were carriers of CMV plus the relevant HLA, and cumulative public TCR beta family frequency identified them.

TCRdb re-analysed the reads in MiXCR, keeping a single row per CDR3 protein. The sample gives 100,000 to 150,000 distinct CDR3 sequences, roughly a quarter of which show up once; 34% is in the top ten. In its sample, this clonotype ranks as medium-sized. Its antigen remains unknown. This receptor was identified in a human donor in good health (CMV status not recorded). Some clones in this sample may be carry-over from other donors' samples. V is TRBV7-9 and J is TRBJ1-1; D may be TRBD1 (5 bases). Input material: PBMCs, sequenced either directly or after in vitro stimulation (not recorded which). The CDR3: CASSARGTGGAFF. CDR3 in DNA: TGTGCCAGCAGCGCACGGGGAACAGGTGGAGCTTTCTTT. The full variable domain, rest sourced from reference TRBV7-9 and TRBJ1-1, is DTGVSQNPRHKITKRGQNVTFRCDPISEHNRLYWYRQTLGQGPEFLTYFQNEAQLEKSRLLSDRFSAERPKGSFSTLEIQRTEQGDSAMYLCASSARGTGGAFFGQGTRLTVV.